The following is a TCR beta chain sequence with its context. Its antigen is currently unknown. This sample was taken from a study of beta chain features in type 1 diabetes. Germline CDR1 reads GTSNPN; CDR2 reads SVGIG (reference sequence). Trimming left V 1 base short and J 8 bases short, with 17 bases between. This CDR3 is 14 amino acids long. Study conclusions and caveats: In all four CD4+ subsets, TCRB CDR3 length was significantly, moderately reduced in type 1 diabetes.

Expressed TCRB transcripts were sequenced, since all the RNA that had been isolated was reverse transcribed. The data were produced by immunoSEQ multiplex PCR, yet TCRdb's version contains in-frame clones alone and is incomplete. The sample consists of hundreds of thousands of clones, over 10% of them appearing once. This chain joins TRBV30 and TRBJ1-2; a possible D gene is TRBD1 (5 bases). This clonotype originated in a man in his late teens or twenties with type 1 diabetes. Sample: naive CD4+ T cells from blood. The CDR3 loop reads CAWSGPGTHRGYTF. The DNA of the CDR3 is TGTGCCTGGAGTGGCCCTGGGACTCATCGGGGCTACACCTTC.